The rows below give T cell receptor beta chains drawn from one sample of a study of cytomegalovirus exposure and HLA in healthy donors. Assay used: immunoSEQ multiplex PCR; TCRdb lists only in-frame clones, some missing. The sample consists of roughly 100,000 clones, around 75% of them appearing once. Sequenced: PBMCs. The receptors originated from a middle-aged man in good health and CMV-seronegative. Each CDR3 is given without its conserved first and last residue. The D gene is left open where the match is weak. Size is omitted from some rows. Given values are once, few, many or a class for expanded clones.

>NA|TRBV5-1|NA
ASSLVPGGTEAF
>NA|TRBV27|NA
ASSPGGRRTSYEQY
>TRBD2|TRBV30|NA
AWSVSSGRRGGELF
>TRBD2|TRBV19|NA
ASSIVPAGGTDTQY
>TRBD1|TRBV2|NA
ASSEMTGGNSPLH
>TRBD1|TRBV5-6|NA
ASSPSPGTGGSKQY
>TRBD2|TRBV7-6|once
ASSQVVLAGVYEQF
>NA|TRBV28|NA
ASSLPGGNQPQH
>TRBD1|TRBV5-1|NA
ASSPVDRAVYGYT
>NA|TRBV6-5|NA
ASSSPGYNEQF
>TRBD1|TRBV19|NA
ASSLDRVKRQPQH
>TRBD2|TRBV19|NA
ASSSVAGERYEQY
>NA|TRBV6-1|NA
ASTYLSSGANVLT
>TRBD1|TRBV28|NA
ASSLLSGTGAYEQY
>TRBD1|TRBV5-6|once
ASSLAPDREANTEAF
>NA|TRBV7-3|NA
ASSSSGQQETQY
>TRBD2|TRBV10-3|NA
AISEPSGYSYEQY
>NA|TRBV9|NA
ASSARNGRASFSSYNEQF
>NA|TRBV27|NA
ASSRYQYDEQF
>NA|TRBV6-1|NA
ASSEVEMREQY
>NA|TRBV19|NA
ASSISGVDGSYEQY
>TRBD1|TRBV5-1|NA
ASSKGQGGSYEQY
>NA|TRBV19|NA
ASSIPRVVNTGELF
>NA|TRBV30|NA
ASPGRSYNEQF
>NA|TRBV30|NA
AWSARHWNTEAF
>TRBD1|TRBV6-1|NA
ASRDRGRTYEQY
>NA|TRBV27|NA
ASSRGRTVGPEAF